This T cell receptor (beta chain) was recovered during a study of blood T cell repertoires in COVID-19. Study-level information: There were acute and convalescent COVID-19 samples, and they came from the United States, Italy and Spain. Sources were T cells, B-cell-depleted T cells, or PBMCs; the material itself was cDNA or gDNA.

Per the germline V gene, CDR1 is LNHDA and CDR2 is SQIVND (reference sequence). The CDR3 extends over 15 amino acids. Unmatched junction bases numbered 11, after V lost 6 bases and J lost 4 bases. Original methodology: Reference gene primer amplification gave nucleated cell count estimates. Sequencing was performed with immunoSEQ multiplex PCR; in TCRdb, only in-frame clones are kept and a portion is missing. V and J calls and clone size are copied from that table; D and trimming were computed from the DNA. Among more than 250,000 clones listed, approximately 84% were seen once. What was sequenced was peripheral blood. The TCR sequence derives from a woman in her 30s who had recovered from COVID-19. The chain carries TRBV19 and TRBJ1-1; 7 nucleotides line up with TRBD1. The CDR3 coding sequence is TGTGCCAGTAGCCTCGGACAGGTCCCGCTCACTGAAGCTTTCTTT. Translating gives CASSLGQVPLTEAFF.